Below are 26 T cell receptor beta chains sequenced from a single sample in a study of T cell repertoires in cytomegalovirus infection. TCRdb processed the reads anew with MiXCR; each CDR3 protein has one entry. This repertoire shows 350,000 to 500,000 distinct CDR3 sequences, approximately 33% found once; its top ten account for around 15%. Sequencing input: PBMCs. These receptor sequences come from a human donor in good health (CMV status not recorded). Some clones in this sample may be carry-over from other donors' samples.

The chain combines TRBV20-1 with TRBJ2-2, with D possibly being TRBD2 (5 bases). The germline V and J ends were trimmed by 0 bases and 0 bases, with 14 bases remaining between them. Germline CDR1 is DFQATT and CDR2 is SNEGSKA (reference sequence). The CDR3 consists of 17 residues. The CDR3 protein is CSARDLLSGTNTGELFF. The CDR3 DNA reads as TGCAGTGCTAGAGATCTCCTATCGGGGACGAACACCGGGGAGCTGTTTTTT.

This clonotype has just a few counts. The V call is TRBV7-9, the J call TRBJ2-1; 10 bases are a match to TRBD2. This CDR3 contains 15 residues. Germline CDR1 is SEHNR and CDR2 is FQNEAQ (reference sequence). V dropped 2 bases and J dropped 5; count of bases not matched to a gene: 3. The CDR3 DNA follows: TGTGCCAGCAGCTTAATGAGCGGGGGGGACAATGAGCAGTTCTTC. Its protein is CASSLMSGGDNEQFF.

This chain joins TRBV3-1 and TRBJ1-3, with unresolved D. The CDR3 runs to 14 residues. The V and J ends lost 0 bases and 3 bases respectively, with 6 bases between them. In germline, CDR1 is LGHDT, CDR2 YNNKEL (reference sequence). CDR3 in DNA: TGTGCCAGCAGCCAAGATGGGAGTGGAAACACCATATATTTT. It translates to CASSQDGSGNTIYF.

This clonotype showed up many times. The V call is TRBV7-2, the J call TRBJ1-3; tentative D call: TRBD1 (6 bases). Germline V lookup: CDR1 SGHTA, CDR2 FQGNSA. The CDR3 runs to 15 residues. V was cut by 5 bases and J by 2 bases, with 13 bases left in between. The CDR3 protein is CASSLTGSTGNTIYF. CDR3 in DNA: TGTGCCAGCAGCCTGACAGGTAGCACTGGAAACACCATATATTTT.

On this clonotype itself: This may arise from a read error, as a much more abundant clone is one base away. The chain is built from TRBV7-2 and TRBJ2-3, with 10 bases aligning to TRBD2. CDR3 length equals 18 residues. V shed 2 bases and J 0 bases; nucleotides not matched to a gene: 8. Per the germline V gene, CDR1 is SGHTA and CDR2 is FQGNSA. The CDR3 protein is CASSLRTSGLPSTDTQYF. In nucleotides, the CDR3 is TGTGCCAGCAGCTTACGGACTAGCGGTTTACCTAGCACAGATACGCAGTATTTT.

The V gene is TRBV23-1, the J gene TRBJ2-7; 10 positions match TRBD1. TRBV23-1 is an ORF, and what it does is uncertain. The length of the CDR3 is 17 residues. V lost 2 bases, J lost 6 bases, and 13 bases stayed unmatched. In DNA, the CDR3 is TGCGCCAGCAGTCAAGCCGAACCGGGACAGGGGACCTCCGAGCAGTACTTC. As protein: CASSQAEPGQGTSEQYF.

The V call is TRBV2, the J call TRBJ1-2; 8 nucleotides align to TRBD1. The junction had 12 bases not matched to a gene; V was cut back by 7 bases and J by 5 bases. The germline gives CDR1 SNHLY, CDR2 FYNNEI. The CDR3 spans 15 residues. CDR3 in DNA: TGTGCCAGCAAGGTCAGGGGGCTCATTAAATATGGCTACACCTTC. Its protein is CASKVRGLIKYGYTF.

The gene calls are TRBV6-5 and TRBJ1-6; TRBD1 might be the D (5 bases). Per the germline V gene, CDR1 is MNHEY and CDR2 is SVGAGI. The CDR3 length is 13 residues. The V and J ends lost 4 bases and 11 bases respectively, with 12 bases between them. CDR3 DNA: TGTGCCAGCAGTTGGCAGGGCCTGGCACCCCTCCACTTT. It codes for CASSWQGLAPLHF.

This clonotype turned up a few times. V gene TRBV3-1 combines with J gene TRBJ1-1; tentatively, D is TRBD1 (5 bases). The CDR3 is 13 amino acids. Trimming took off 4 bases at V and 4 bases at J, with 10 bases between the two ends. The germline CDR1 and CDR2 sequences are LGHDT and YNNKEL (reference sequence). CDR3 coding DNA: TGTGCCAGCAGCCTAAGGGGCATCACTGAAGCTTTCTTT. Translating gives CASSLRGITEAFF.

This chain joins TRBV2 and TRBJ1-2; tentatively, D is TRBD1 (5 bases). Germline V gene sequence: CDR1 SNHLY, CDR2 FYNNEI. The CDR3 consists of 9 residues. V lost 9 bases and J lost 12, with 11 bases in between. DNA for the CDR3: TGTGCCAGTGGGGGGACTGACACCTTC. It specifies CASGGTDTF. The variable domain in full, completed from reference TRBV2 and TRBJ1-2, reads EPEVTQTPSHQVTQMGQEVILRCVPISNHLYFYWYRQILGQKVEFLVSFYNNEISEKSEIFDDQFSVERPDGSNFTLKIRSTKLEDSAMYFCASGGTDTFGSGTRLTVV.

This clonotype was counted at least ten times. The chain carries TRBV7-2 and TRBJ2-2; D gene ambiguous. Germline loops: CDR1 SGHTA, CDR2 FQGNSA. Trimming removed 5 bases from V and 6 bases from J, with 7 bases in between. This CDR3 has 12 amino acids. The CDR3: CASSPPPGELFF. CDR3 nucleotides: TGTGCCAGCAGCCCACCGCCCGGGGAGCTGTTTTTT.

V and J are TRBV15 and TRBJ2-1; D is perhaps TRBD2 (5 bases). Germline CDR1 reads LNHNV; CDR2 reads YYDKDF (reference sequence). Trimming removed 0 bases at V and 4 bases at J, with 16 bases between. The CDR3 sequence is 17 residues long. CDR3 protein: CATSRDMGSVSYNEQFF. The CDR3 DNA reads as TGTGCCACCAGCAGAGATATGGGTAGCGTTTCATACAATGAGCAGTTCTTC.

This clonotype was seen only a few times. This chain links TRBV11-2 with TRBJ2-5; D is uncertain. This CDR3 contains 14 residues. Germline V CDR1 and CDR2: SGHAT, FQNNGV. V was shortened by 4 bases and J by 0 bases, with 9 bases between the two germline ends. CDR3 region: CASSSSGDQETQYF. CDR3 coding DNA: TGTGCCAGCAGCTCCTCTGGGGACCAAGAGACCCAGTACTTC. Combining the CDR3 with reference TRBV11-2 and TRBJ2-5 gives the whole variable domain EAGVAQSPRYKIIEKRQSVAFWCNPISGHATLYWYQQILGQGPKLLIQFQNNGVVDDSQLPKDRFSAERLKGVDSTLKIQPAKLEDSAVYLCASSSSGDQETQYFGPGTRLLVL.

The sample holds a few counts of this clonotype. The CDR3 here is CASSLLRGSDSYNEQFF. The CDR3 nucleotides are TGTGCCAGCAGTCTCCTTCGGGGGTCCGACTCCTACAATGAGCAGTTCTTC. The J gene is TRBJ2-1, the V gene TRBV28, with a possible D match to TRBD2 (6 bases). With 5 bases removed from V and 0 bases from J, the gap between germline ends came to 17 bases. This CDR3 spans 17 amino acids. Germline V lookup: CDR1 MDHEN, CDR2 SYDVKM.

On this clonotype: This may be a read error, as it is one base from a much larger clone. This sequence joins TRBV7-9 and TRBJ2-3; possibly TRBD1 or TRBD2 for D (5 bases each). CDR1 SEHNR and CDR2 FQNEAQ come from the germline V gene (reference sequence). V gave up 8 bases and J gave up 8 bases, with 17 bases separating them. The CDR3 is 13 amino acids. In DNA, the CDR3 is TGTGCCAGCTGCCCAGGGACCGATGGTACGCAGTATTTT. Its translation is CASCPGTDGTQYF.

Only a few counts were recorded for this clonotype. The chain employs TRBV6-1 and TRBJ1-5, with a possible D match to TRBD1 (5 bases). The germline V gene encodes CDR1 MNHNS and CDR2 SASEGT. The CDR3 has 15 residues. The V end was cut by 6 bases, the J end by 4 bases, with 16 bases between. CDR3 residues: CASSPNTGGNQPQHF. The DNA for the CDR3 is TGTGCCAGCAGCCCAAACACAGGTGGGAATCAGCCCCAGCATTTT.

The chain is built from TRBV5-4 and TRBJ2-7; 8 bases match TRBD2. The junction had 9 bases not matched to a gene; V was cut back by 7 bases and J by 3 bases. Germline V CDR1 and CDR2: SGHNT, YYREEE (reference sequence). The CDR3 loop spans 14 amino acids. The CDR3 reads CASSPGGAIYEQYF. The CDR3 DNA reads as TGTGCCAGCTCCCCCGGGGGGGCCATCTACGAGCAGTACTTC.

The CDR3 reads CSSTGGLYTDTQYF. The CDR3 nucleotides read TGCAGTTCAACCGGGGGGCTGTACACAGATACGCAGTATTTT. This chain connects TRBV20-1 to TRBJ2-3, with D possibly matching TRBD2 (7 bases). Trimming shortened V by 8 bases and J by 2 bases, and 17 bases separated the two germline ends. CDR1 and CDR2 (germline): DFQATT, SNEGSKA (reference sequence). The CDR3 has 14 amino acids.

This clonotype was observed a handful of times. The chain has TRBV12-3 or TRBV12-4 and TRBJ2-7, with D possibly being TRBD1 (5 bases). Trimming removed 8 bases from V and 3 bases from J, with 8 bases in between. There are 11 residues in the CDR3. The CDR3 DNA sequence: TGTGCCAGCCAGGGAAACTACGAGCAGTACTTC. This encodes CASQGNYEQYF.

This clonotype was seen ten or more times. The chain carries TRBV6-4 and TRBJ2-3; D gene unclear. V was clipped by 6 bases and J by 6 bases, with 13 bases between them. Germline assignment: CDR1 MRHNA and CDR2 SNTAGT. The CDR3 has 13 residues. The CDR3: CASRAGVADTQYF. The DNA of the CDR3 is TGTGCCAGCAGGGCTGGGGTCGCCGATACGCAGTATTTT.

As for this clonotype: With a much larger clone just one base away, this may be a read error. This chain links TRBV12-3 or TRBV12-4 with TRBJ1-5; a possible D gene is TRBD1 (6 bases). This CDR3 is 14 amino acids long. The CDR3 DNA sequence: TGTGCCAGCAGTTTGGGGGACACCAATCAGCTCCAGCATTTT. It codes for CASSLGDTNQLQHF.

This rearrangement joins TRBV19 to TRBJ1-5; D is perhaps TRBD1 (5 bases). CDR3 length: 16 amino acids. Deletions cut 3 bases from V and 6 bases from J, with 18 bases between. The germline V gene has CDR1 LNHDA and CDR2 SQIVND (reference sequence). The CDR3 sequence: CASSILRQGQRQPQHF. The CDR3 nucleotides are TGTGCCAGTAGTATCTTGCGGCAGGGTCAGCGTCAGCCCCAGCATTTT.

The chain joins TRBV6-2 or TRBV6-3 to TRBJ2-3; D gene ambiguous. The CDR3 runs 14 residues. With 2 bases removed from V and 0 bases from J, the gap between germline ends came to 6 bases. Germline loops: CDR1 MNHEY, CDR2 SVGEGT. The CDR3 loop reads CASSYPGSTDTQYF. CDR3 DNA sequence: TGTGCCAGCAGTTACCCTGGGAGCACAGATACGCAGTATTTT.

This chain connects TRBV18 to TRBJ2-5; 8 bases are a match to TRBD2. CDR3 length: 16 amino acids. Germline loops: CDR1 KGHSH, CDR2 LQKENI. V dropped 4 bases and J dropped 0; count of bases not matched to a gene: 7. As DNA, the CDR3 is TGTGCCAGCTCACTCCCCAGCGGGGGAAACCAAGAGACCCAGTACTTC. The encoded protein is CASSLPSGGNQETQYF.

Concerning this clonotype itself: A read error may be the cause here, since a much bigger clone is one base away. V usage is TRBV4-1 and J usage is TRBJ2-1, with 8 bases aligning to TRBD1. CDR1 is MGHRA, CDR2 YSYEKL, per germline. The CDR3 length is 21 residues. With 2 bases clipped from V and 0 bases from J, the junction kept 18 bases outside the gene matches. CDR3 amino acids: CASSQYEGQVTARSSYNEQFF. The CDR3, as DNA: TGCGCCAGCAGCCAATACGAGGGACAGGTGACGGCTCGAAGCTCCTACAATGAGCAGTTCTTC.

This clonotype came up a few times. The chain joins TRBV30 to TRBJ1-5, with D hard to call. CDR1 is GTSNPN and CDR2 is SVGIG in the germline V gene (reference sequence). V lost 2 bases and J 4 bases, leaving 12 bases between the germline ends. This CDR3 has 14 amino acids. CDR3 protein: CAWSPKTGNQPQHF. Here the CDR3 DNA reads TGTGCCTGGAGTCCAAAGACGGGGAATCAGCCCCAGCATTTT.